A single sample gave rise to the 26 T cell receptor beta chains below, sequenced in a study of blood T cell repertoires in COVID-19. Libraries were prepared by immunoSEQ multiplex PCR; TCRdb keeps only in-frame clonotypes and omits some of them. In the table there are 150,000 or so clones, roughly 79% of which are singletons. Specimen: peripheral blood. Receptors were obtained from a human donor with acute or convalescent COVID-19. The donor label of this sample is uncertain.

This clone appeared a few times. The V call is TRBV5-6, the J call TRBJ2-7; D gene ambiguous. There are 11 residues in the CDR3. Germline V lookup: CDR1 SGHDT, CDR2 YYEEEE. V was trimmed by 3 bases and J by 3 bases, leaving 4 bases between them. CDR3 coding DNA: TGTGCCAGCAGCTCCGTCTACGAGCAGTACGTC. It specifies CASSSVYEQYV.

The chain is built from TRBV5-8 and TRBJ1-1, with D maybe TRBD1 (5 bases). V was trimmed by 4 bases and J by 5 bases, leaving 15 bases between them. CDR1 is SGHTS, CDR2 YDEGEE, per germline. This CDR3 has 14 amino acids. CDR3 DNA: TGTGCCAGCAGCAGAAGGGGAGGAGGAACTGAAGCTTTCTTT. It is translated as CASSRRGGGTEAFF.

The chain is built from TRBV6-1 and TRBJ2-2; perhaps TRBD2 as D (6 bases). Per the germline V gene, CDR1 is MNHNS and CDR2 is SASEGT. The germline V and J ends were trimmed by 1 base and 7 bases, with 7 bases remaining between them. The CDR3 has 13 amino acids. CDR3 nucleotide sequence: TGTGCCAGCAGTGAAGTTAGCGGCGGGGAGCTGTTTTTT. It encodes CASSEVSGGELFF.

The rearrangement uses TRBV30 and TRBJ1-1; no clear D gene. Trimming took off 2 bases at V and 5 bases at J, with 15 bases between the two ends. The length of the CDR3 is 14 residues. Germline CDR1 and CDR2: GTSNPN and SVGIG (reference sequence). The CDR3 sequence: CAWSLLIPLTEAFF. CDR3 bases: TGTGCCTGGAGTCTATTGATCCCCCTGACTGAAGCTTTCTTT.

The chain combines TRBV12-3 or TRBV12-4 with TRBJ1-2; D is ambiguous. Between the trimmed V and J ends, which lost 5 bases and 3 bases, there was a span of 7 bases. The CDR3 is made up of 12 amino acids. CDR3 protein: CASSPNDYGYTF. The CDR3 DNA reads as TGTGCCAGCAGTCCCAATGACTATGGCTACACCTTC.

CDR3 nucleotides: TGTGCCATCAGTGAGTCGACACTCCCTGGCTACACCTTC. It codes for CAISESTLPGYTF. The genes are TRBV10-3 and TRBJ1-2; D not resolved. Germline V lookup: CDR1 ENHRY, CDR2 SYGVKD. The CDR3 runs to 13 residues. V lost 0 bases to trimming and J lost 7 bases, with 9 bases between them.

The V gene is TRBV5-1, the J gene TRBJ1-2; the D is unclear. The germline gives CDR1 SGHRS, CDR2 YFSETQ. The CDR3 runs to 14 residues. V gave up 2 bases and J gave up 1 base, with 9 bases separating them. The CDR3 DNA is TGCGCCAGCAGCTTTGGCCAGGTTAACTATGGCTACACCTTC. It is translated as CASSFGQVNYGYTF.

The rearrangement uses TRBV2 and TRBJ1-2; 12 nucleotides align to TRBD1. Germline V lookup: CDR1 SNHLY, CDR2 FYNNEI. The CDR3 sequence is 16 residues long. The J segment lost 4 bases and the V segment lost 5 bases, leaving 8 bases of the junction unmatched. The DNA for the CDR3 is TGTGCCAGCAGTTCCGGGGACAGGGGGCTAGGCTATGGCTACACCTTC. Its protein is CASSSGDRGLGYGYTF.

This sequence joins TRBV7-2 and TRBJ1-5; D is unresolved. V was shortened by 5 bases and J by 2 bases, with 19 bases between the two germline ends. Germline V gene data show CDR1 as SGHTA and CDR2 as FQGNSA. CDR3 length: 17 amino acids. The CDR3 protein is CASSPQMSQLGNQPQHF. DNA of the CDR3: TGTGCCAGCAGCCCCCAGATGAGCCAGCTAGGCAATCAGCCCCAGCATTTT.

The chain combines TRBV12-2 with TRBJ1-6; the table names TRBD1, a call not compared with the DNA. TRBV12-2 is reported as a pseudogene. The CDR3 has 17 residues. The CDR3 DNA is TGTGCAAGTCGCCCATTGACAGGGGATGAGGATAATTCACCCCTCCACTTT. Translated, it gives CASRPLTGDEDNSPLHF.

V and J are TRBV19 and TRBJ2-7; tentative D call: TRBD1 (6 bases). The CDR3 covers 15 residues. Germline CDR1 reads LNHDA; CDR2 reads SQIVND (reference sequence). Trimming removed 3 bases from V and 0 bases from J, with 12 bases in between. This chain's CDR3 is CASSIDAGVSYEQYF. The CDR3 bases are TGTGCCAGTAGTATTGACGCAGGGGTCTCCTACGAGCAGTACTTC.

This clone was observed a few times. The rearrangement joins TRBV30 to TRBJ1-2; D is unclear. There are 16 residues in the CDR3. The ends were cut back, 2 bases at V and 3 bases at J, with 19 bases in the middle. Germline CDR1 is GTSNPN and CDR2 is SVGIG (reference sequence). The DNA of the CDR3 is TGTGCCTGGAGTCCCCGGTCTACCTTATCCCACTATGGCTACACCTTC. Translating it yields CAWSPRSTLSHYGYTF.

The CDR3 loop is CASSTPSGGADTQYF. CDR3 sequence (DNA): TGCGCCAGCAGCACCCCTAGCGGGGGAGCAGATACGCAGTATTTT. The rearrangement joins TRBV4-1 to TRBJ2-3; 10 bases map to TRBD2. CDR1 and CDR2 from the germline V gene are MGHRA and YSYEKL. The CDR3 length is 15 residues. After removal of 5 bases from V and 4 bases from J, the junction contained 6 bases not matched to a gene.

The gene calls are TRBV27 and TRBJ1-2, with D tentatively TRBD1 (6 bases). This CDR3 is built from 13 residues. Trimming cost V 3 bases and J 7 bases, with 12 bases left between them. Germline values: CDR1 MNHEY, CDR2 SMNVEV (reference sequence). The CDR3 reads CASSLGPGAGYTF. Here the CDR3 DNA reads TGTGCCAGCAGTTTGGGGCCAGGGGCTGGCTACACCTTC.

The V call is TRBV2, the J call TRBJ1-6; maybe TRBD1 (6 bases). Germline CDR1 and CDR2: SNHLY and FYNNEI. Between the trimmed V and J ends, which lost 6 bases and 8 bases, there was a span of 14 bases. CDR3 size: 14 residues. Here the CDR3 reads CASSRQVIDSPLHF. The CDR3 DNA follows: TGTGCCAGCAGCCGACAGGTCATCGATTCACCCCTCCACTTT. The variable domain in full, completed from reference TRBV2 and TRBJ1-6, reads EPEVTQTPSHQVTQMGQEVILRCVPISNHLYFYWYRQILGQKVEFLVSFYNNEISEKSEIFDDQFSVERPDGSNFTLKIRSTKLEDSAMYFCASSRQVIDSPLHFGNGTRLTVT.

The chain is built from TRBV6-5 and TRBJ1-2; the match to TRBD1 covers 8 bases. The V and J ends lost 4 bases and 8 bases, in that order; junction bases with no gene match: 6. In germline, CDR1 is MNHEY, CDR2 SVGAGI. The CDR3 totals 13 residues. The CDR3 region has the DNA TGTGCCAGCAGTTCTTTGACAGGGGTCGGCTACACCTTC. It codes for CASSSLTGVGYTF.

The CDR3 DNA reads TGCAGCGTGGGGGGACAGGGGACTGAAGCTTTCTTT. The encoded protein is CSVGGQGTEAFF. The V gene is TRBV29-1, the J gene TRBJ1-1; 10 nucleotides agree with TRBD1. V shed 6 bases and J 5 bases; nucleotides not matched to a gene: 3. The CDR3 spans 12 residues. From germline, CDR1 is SQVTM and CDR2 ANQGSEA.

The sample holds one count of this clone. V usage is TRBV14 and J usage is TRBJ1-3; no reliable D call. Trimming removed 2 bases from V and 3 bases from J, with 14 bases in between. CDR1 and CDR2 (germline): SGHDN, FVKESK. This CDR3 has 16 residues. CDR3: CASSQYPAGRGNTIYF. In nucleotides, the CDR3 is TGTGCCAGCAGCCAATACCCCGCAGGTCGTGGAAACACCATATATTTT.

The chain recombines TRBV7-3 with TRBJ2-1, with D possibly TRBD1 on 6 matching bases. CDR3 size: 12 residues. V was cut by 5 bases and J by 7 bases, with 9 bases left in between. CDR1 SGHTA and CDR2 FQGTGA come from the germline V gene. The CDR3, as DNA: TGTGCCAGCAGCCCCACAGGGAATGAGCAGTTCTTC. The encoded protein is CASSPTGNEQFF.

V gene TRBV19 combines with J gene TRBJ1-5; D is ambiguous. Germline lookup yields CDR1 LNHDA and CDR2 SQIVND (reference sequence). This CDR3 spans 15 amino acids. Trimming removed 8 bases from V and 6 bases from J, with 20 bases in between. In DNA, the CDR3 is TGTGCCAGTCGACCCGGTTCTGCGGGCGGTCAGCCCCAGCATTTT. This translates into CASRPGSAGGQPQHF.

V is TRBV5-4 and J is TRBJ1-4; 11 nucleotides match TRBD1. The germline V gene has CDR1 SGHNT and CDR2 YYREEE (reference sequence). The CDR3 totals 14 residues. V gave up 3 bases and J gave up 8 bases; unmatched junction bases: 3. The CDR3: CASSSWTGGEKLFF. For the CDR3, the DNA is TGTGCCAGCAGCTCGTGGACAGGGGGCGAAAAACTGTTTTTT. The full variable domain, completed using reference TRBV5-4 and TRBJ1-4, is ETGVTQSPTHLIKTRGQQVTLRCSSQSGHNTVSWYQQALGQGPQFIFQYYREEENGRGNFPPRFSGLQFPNYSSELNVNALELDDSALYLCASSSWTGGEKLFFGSGTQLSVL.

The chain has TRBV23-1 and TRBJ1-2; possible D gene TRBD1, 6 bases. Being an ORF, TRBV23-1 has a function that is uncertain. V shed 2 bases and J shed 5 bases, with 33 bases lying between them. The CDR3 extends over 21 amino acids. CDR3 DNA: TGCGCCAGCAGTCAACTCAAACAGGGTCCCATTACCCGCCCTCCTAGGTATGGCTACACCTTC. It encodes CASSQLKQGPITRPPRYGYTF.

J is TRBJ1-1 and V is TRBV6-4; 7 bases map to TRBD1. V dropped 6 bases and J dropped 4; count of bases not matched to a gene: 14. The V gene's germline CDR1 is MRHNA and CDR2 SNTAGT. The CDR3 is made up of 16 amino acids. CDR3 sequence reads: CASRRNKGAVSTEAFF. CDR3 sequence (DNA): TGTGCCAGCAGGAGGAATAAGGGGGCGGTGAGCACTGAAGCTTTCTTT.

This chain joins TRBV6-5 and TRBJ1-5, with TRBD1 matching 7 bases. Germline loops: CDR1 MNHEY, CDR2 SVGAGI. J was trimmed by 3 bases and V by 10 bases; bases with no gene match: 6. The CDR3 runs 13 residues. The CDR3 DNA reads TGTGCCACTCAGGGGGGAATCAATCAGCCCCAGCATTTT. This gives the protein CATQGGINQPQHF.

In its sample, this clone was seen a few times. This rearrangement joins TRBV27 to TRBJ2-7, with 11 nucleotides matching TRBD1. Germline V CDR1 and CDR2: MNHEY, SMNVEV (reference sequence). The CDR3 is made up of 15 amino acids. The ends lost 8 bases at V and 3 bases at J; junction bases unmatched: 9. As DNA, the CDR3 is TGTGCCAGCGCTGCCGGGGACAGGGGGTTCTACGAGCAGTACGTC. Translation: CASAAGDRGFYEQYV.

This chain links TRBV5-5 with TRBJ2-7, with D perhaps matching TRBD1 (6 bases). Germline CDR1 reads SGHKS; CDR2 reads YYEKEE (reference sequence). Trimming cost V 0 bases and J 0 bases, with 10 bases left between them. The length of the CDR3 is 15 residues. CDR3 protein: CASSLDMGASYEQYV. Written as DNA, the CDR3 is TGTGCCAGCAGCTTGGATATGGGGGCCTCCTACGAGCAGTACGTC.